The sequence of this T cell receptor (beta chain) was determined in a study of blood T cell repertoires in COVID-19. Across the study: Acute and convalescent COVID-19 samples came from the United States, Italy and Spain.

Per the original data handling: Researchers report that nucleated cell counts were estimated from reference gene primer amplification. The table came from immunoSEQ multiplex PCR; TCRdb's copy has only in-frame clones and leaves some out. V and J calls and clone size are given by that table; D and trimming were obtained from the DNA. Of under 130,000 clones listed, about 80% are singletons. This clone was seen only once. The CDR3 has 14 residues. Germline V CDR1 and CDR2: LGHNA, YNFKEQ. Trimming took 1 base from V and 6 from J, leaving 12 bases between them. The chain couples TRBV4-2 to TRBJ1-1; D is ambiguous. The sample taken for sequencing was peripheral blood. This TCR derives from a human donor in a cohort sampled during active COVID-19. The CDR3 DNA follows: TGTGCCAGCAGCCAAGGTGACAACCGCTCTGAAGCTTTCTTT. Translated: CASSQGDNRSEAFF.